The 15 T cell receptor beta chains in this list originate from one sample, sequenced in a study of T cell repertoires in cytomegalovirus infection. TCRdb re-called the reads with MiXCR, one entry per CDR3 protein. The sample shows 450,000 to 650,000 distinct CDR3 sequences, about 26% of them seen only once. The sample consisted of PBMCs. The source is a human donor in good health (CMV status not recorded). Some clones in this sample may be carry-over from other donors' samples.

The rearrangement links TRBV6-2 or TRBV6-3 to TRBJ2-6, with 10 positions matching TRBD2. V gave up 2 bases and J gave up 0 bases; unmatched junction bases: 7. Germline CDR1 and CDR2: MNHEY and SVGEGT. This CDR3 has 19 residues. The CDR3 here is CASSYLVAGGPSGANVLTF. CDR3 nucleotide sequence: TGTGCCAGCAGTTACCTAGTAGCGGGAGGCCCCTCTGGGGCCAACGTCCTGACTTTC.

This clonotype came up many times. The rearrangement links TRBV7-2 to TRBJ2-3, with a possible D match to TRBD1 (6 bases). CDR3 length equals 15 residues. Germline V gene data show CDR1 as SGHTA and CDR2 as FQGNSA. The germline V and J ends were trimmed by 0 bases and 3 bases, with 10 bases remaining between them. In DNA form, the CDR3 reads TGTGCCAGCAGCTTAGCCATAGGGGGAACAGATACGCAGTATTTT. Translated: CASSLAIGGTDTQYF.

V is TRBV15 and J is TRBJ1-2; TRBD1 matches at 8 bases. V shed 5 bases and J 7 bases; nucleotides not matched to a gene: 12. Germline CDR1 and CDR2: LNHNV and YYDKDF (reference sequence). This CDR3 region has 15 residues. The CDR3 DNA reads as TGTGCCACCAGCGACTCCCCGACAGGGGTTACTGGCTACACCTTC. Residues: CATSDSPTGVTGYTF.

This clonotype was seen repeatedly, ten times or more. The chain employs TRBV7-2 and TRBJ1-5; no reliable D call. The CDR3 is made up of 14 amino acids. The V end lost 5 bases, the J end lost 4 bases, and 12 bases lay between the germline ends. Germline loops: CDR1 SGHTA, CDR2 FQGNSA. CDR3 in DNA: TGTGCCAGCAGCCTCCCGGGAGGTAATCAGCCCCAGCATTTT. Translation gives CASSLPGGNQPQHF.

This chain connects TRBV4-1 to TRBJ2-2; 9 bases are a match to TRBD2. The V segment lost 3 bases and the J segment 0 bases; nucleotides outside the gene matches: 2. Germline lookup yields CDR1 MGHRA and CDR2 YSYEKL. The CDR3 totals 16 residues. The CDR3 nucleotides read TGCGCCAGCAGCCAGGGCGGGAGGGCGAACACCGGGGAGCTGTTTTTT. It encodes CASSQGGRANTGELFF.

In its sample, this clonotype was seen once. The V and J genes are TRBV6-8 and TRBJ2-1, with D tentatively TRBD2 (5 bases). The CDR3 is 13 amino acids. In germline, CDR1 is MNHGY, CDR2 SAAAGT. V was pared by 1 base and J by 9 bases, with 10 bases between. CDR3 protein: CASSYLRRSEQFF. In DNA, the CDR3 is TGTGCCAGCAGTTACTTGAGGAGGTCTGAGCAGTTCTTC.

The sample holds many counts of this clonotype. The rearrangement joins TRBV7-2 to TRBJ2-1, with 9 bases that match TRBD2. The germline CDR1 and CDR2 sequences are SGHTA and FQGNSA. The CDR3 has 16 residues. The trim removed 5 bases at V and 2 bases at J, leaving 7 bases unmatched. CDR3 coding DNA: TGTGCCAGCAGCGCCCACCCTAGCGGGACCTACAATGAGCAGTTCTTC. This gives the protein CASSAHPSGTYNEQFF.

This clonotype showed up many times. The chain joins TRBV7-3 to TRBJ2-1, with TRBD2 identical over 10 bases. V lost 4 bases to trimming and J lost 12 bases; unmatched junction nucleotides: 9. CDR1 SGHTA and CDR2 FQGTGA come from the germline V gene. The CDR3 runs to 14 residues. The CDR3 sequence: CASSSPRTSGVQFF. DNA of the CDR3: TGTGCCAGCAGCTCCCCGCGTACTAGCGGGGTGCAGTTCTTC.

The rearrangement uses TRBV29-1 and TRBJ1-2; 10 bases fit TRBD1. Germline loops: CDR1 SQVTM, CDR2 ANQGSEA. The CDR3 loop spans 13 amino acids. Trimming took 5 bases from V and 8 from J; bases not matched to a gene: 8. Here the CDR3 DNA reads TGCAGCGTTACCGGGACAGGGGATGGAGGCTACACCTTC. This sequence encodes CSVTGTGDGGYTF.

The V call is TRBV7-6, the J call TRBJ1-4, with a possible D match to TRBD1 (6 bases). This CDR3 spans 14 amino acids. The germline gives CDR1 SGHVS, CDR2 FNYEAQ. V was trimmed by 2 bases and J by 7 bases, leaving 11 bases between them. CDR3 coding DNA: TGTGCCAGCAGCTTATCAGGGGACGGTGAAAAACTGTTTTTT. Protein sequence: CASSLSGDGEKLFF.

This clonotype has more than one count but fewer than ten. The chain joins TRBV5-1 to TRBJ1-5, with unresolved D. Germline lookup yields CDR1 SGHRS and CDR2 YFSETQ. This CDR3 has 15 residues. V lost 5 bases to trimming and J lost 8 bases, with 20 bases between them. CDR3 protein: CASRSSESNFEPQHF. CDR3 nucleotides: TGCGCCAGCAGGTCGTCAGAATCAAATTTTGAGCCCCAGCATTTT.

V and J are TRBV6-2 or TRBV6-3 and TRBJ1-5; 8 bases line up with TRBD1. Germline-derived CDR1 and CDR2 are MNHEY and SVGEGT. V gave up 8 bases and J gave up 9 bases; unmatched junction bases: 9. The CDR3 contains 13 residues. The CDR3 loop is CASGGQGTGPQHF. CDR3 in DNA: TGTGCCAGCGGCGGACAGGGCACGGGGCCCCAGCATTTT.

This clonotype was recorded many times. The junction departs from the called germline gene at one end, perhaps through a read error. The CDR3 DNA follows: TGCGCCAGCAGCTTAGCCCTAGCTCTTCGCACAGAGACGCAGTATTTT. This codes for CASSLALALRTETQYF. The chain joins TRBV7-2 to TRBJ2-3; D is possibly TRBD2 (5 bases). Germline V gene data show CDR1 as SGHTA and CDR2 as FQGNSA. This CDR3 spans 16 amino acids.

This clonotype was seen many times. The V and J genes are TRBV7-2 and TRBJ1-5; 7 bases are shared with TRBD1. The germline gives CDR1 SGHTA, CDR2 FQGNSA. This CDR3 comprises 16 residues. V lost 4 bases, J lost 4 bases, and 10 bases stayed unmatched. The CDR3 reads CASSSVWTGENQPQHF. The CDR3 bases are TGTGCCAGCAGCTCGGTTTGGACAGGAGAGAATCAGCCCCAGCATTTT.

This clonotype was counted at least ten times. The chain couples TRBV7-8 to TRBJ1-5, with D tentatively TRBD1 (6 bases). The CDR3 extends over 17 amino acids. V was trimmed by 2 bases and J by 4 bases, leaving 18 bases between them. Looked up from germline, CDR1 is SGHVS and CDR2 is FQNEAQ. CDR3 loop: CASSLQSGVFENQPQHF. DNA of the CDR3: TGTGCCAGCAGCTTACAATCAGGGGTTTTTGAAAATCAGCCCCAGCATTTT.